The 28 T cell receptor beta chains listed next were all sequenced from one sample in a study of blood T cell repertoires in COVID-19. TCRdb's copy holds only in-frame clones and misses some; the assay was immunoSEQ multiplex PCR. The sample yields 200,000 or so clones, about four fifths seen once. The sample taken for sequencing was PBMCs or T cells enriched from blood (not recorded which). These receptors all come from a man aged 55-75 years who had recovered from COVID-19.

The genes are TRBV19 and TRBJ1-6; a weak D match, TRBD1 (6 bases). Germline V gene data show CDR1 as LNHDA and CDR2 as SQIVND (reference sequence). The CDR3 spans 15 residues. V was cut by 5 bases and J by 10 bases, with 18 bases left in between. CDR3 DNA: TGTGCCAGTAGTCCACACCGGGACAAGCAATCACCCCTCCACTTT. It is translated as CASSPHRDKQSPLHF.

The CDR3 DNA reads TGTGCCAGCAGTGGGGGCGAAGAGACCCAGTACTTC. It translates to CASSGGEETQYF. This chain joins TRBV2 and TRBJ2-5; D might be TRBD1 (5 bases). V shed 4 bases and J shed 3 bases, with 6 bases lying between them. Germline loops: CDR1 SNHLY, CDR2 FYNNEI. The CDR3 is made up of 12 amino acids.

The chain has TRBV4-3 and TRBJ2-7, with D tentatively TRBD2 (6 bases). The CDR3 loop spans 13 amino acids. Trimming pared 0 bases from V and 7 bases from J, leaving 10 bases between. The germline V gene encodes CDR1 LGHNA and CDR2 YSLEER. The CDR3, as DNA: TGCGCCAGCAGCCAAGACGGGGGTAGGGAGCAGTACTTC. Translated: CASSQDGGREQYF.

This sequence joins TRBV7-3 and TRBJ1-6; D may be TRBD1 (5 bases). CDR1 SGHTA and CDR2 FQGTGA come from the germline V gene. Trimming removed 1 base from V and 9 bases from J, with 13 bases in between. The CDR3 covers 15 residues. The CDR3 DNA reads TGTGCCAGCAGCTTAAGCGAGGCAGGGCTTTCACCCCTCCACTTT. Translating gives CASSLSEAGLSPLHF.

The gene calls are TRBV19 and TRBJ2-7; 9 bases line up with TRBD1. CDR1 and CDR2 (germline): LNHDA, SQIVND (reference sequence). The CDR3 has 16 residues. J lost 4 bases, V lost 5 bases, and 12 bases had no gene match. The CDR3 nucleotides read TGTGCCAGTAGTTCGACCGGGACAGGGTTAAAGTACGAGCAGTACTTC. Protein product: CASSSTGTGLKYEQYF.

V and J are TRBV7-2 and TRBJ2-1, with a possible D match to TRBD2 (6 bases). Germline-derived CDR1 and CDR2 are SGHTA and FQGNSA. The ends were cut back, 4 bases at V and 8 bases at J, with 15 bases in the middle. This CDR3 has 14 amino acids. The CDR3 spells CASSSVSGVHEQFF. As DNA, the CDR3 is TGTGCCAGCAGCTCCGTGTCGGGGGTTCATGAGCAGTTCTTC.

This clone was seen more than once but under ten times. This chain links TRBV9 with TRBJ2-1, with a weak D call TRBD1 (5 bases). Deletions cut 2 bases from V and 2 bases from J, with 17 bases between. The CDR3 consists of 17 residues. The germline gives CDR1 SGDLS, CDR2 YYNGEE. As DNA, the CDR3 is TGTGCCAGCAGCGTCCCCTTAGACAGCCCCACCTACAATGAGCAGTTCTTC. Translation gives CASSVPLDSPTYNEQFF.

The V and J genes are TRBV11-2 and TRBJ2-7; 8 bases line up with TRBD1. Per germline, CDR1 SGHAT and CDR2 FQNNGV. The CDR3 totals 15 residues. Germline trimming cut 4 bases from V and 1 base from J; bases unmatched to any gene: 6. The CDR3 DNA is TGTGCCAGCAGCTCCGACCGGGACAGGTCCTACGAGCAGTACTTC. Residues: CASSSDRDRSYEQYF.

The V and J genes are TRBV12-5 and TRBJ2-2; TRBD1 aligns across 10 bases. The CDR3 runs to 17 residues. V dropped 1 base and J dropped 1; count of bases not matched to a gene: 3. CDR1 and CDR2 (germline): LGHNT, FRNRAP. In nucleotides, the CDR3 is TGTGCTAGTGGTTTGGCATGGACAGGGGGGAACACCGGGGAGCTGTTTTTT. Protein: CASGLAWTGGNTGELFF. The full variable domain, completed using reference TRBV12-5 and TRBJ2-2, is DARVTQTPRHKVTEMGQEVTMRCQPILGHNTVFWYRQTMMQGLELLAYFRNRAPLDDSGMPKDRFSAEMPDATLATLKIQPSEPRDSAVYFCASGLAWTGGNTGELFFGEGSRLTVL.

This chain joins TRBV29-1 and TRBJ2-2; tentative D call: TRBD1 (5 bases). Germline V gene data show CDR1 as SQVTM and CDR2 as ANQGSEA. V lost 1 base to trimming and J lost 7 bases, with 13 bases between them. The length of the CDR3 is 14 residues. The CDR3 region is CSVEAQEFGGELFF. Written as DNA, the CDR3 is TGCAGCGTTGAAGCACAGGAGTTTGGCGGGGAGCTGTTTTTT.

This sequence joins TRBV9 and TRBJ2-7, with 9 positions matching TRBD1. Per the germline V gene, CDR1 is SGDLS and CDR2 is YYNGEE. The CDR3 runs to 16 residues. V was clipped by 2 bases and J by 6 bases; unmatched bases: 12. This CDR3 is CASSVRGDGTGFEQYF. The CDR3 nucleotides are TGTGCCAGCAGCGTGCGCGGTGATGGGACAGGGTTCGAGCAGTACTTC. Complete variable domain (other parts from reference TRBV9 and TRBJ2-7): DSGVTQTPKHLITATGQRVTLRCSPRSGDLSVYWYQQSLDQGLQFLIQYYNGEERAKGNILERFSAQQFPDLHSELNLSSLELGDSALYFCASSVRGDGTGFEQYFGPGTRLTVT.

This clone was found once. The chain recombines TRBV19 with TRBJ1-2, with 8 bases matching TRBD1. V lost 0 bases, J lost 5 bases, and 11 bases stayed unmatched. This CDR3 contains 17 residues. In germline, CDR1 is LNHDA, CDR2 SQIVND (reference sequence). The CDR3 nucleotides read TGTGCCAGTAGTATAGATCTCGACAGGGGTAAGGGGTATGGCTACACCTTC. Translation gives CASSIDLDRGKGYGYTF.

The rearrangement uses TRBV29-1 and TRBJ1-1; D remains unclear. Trimming shortened V by 5 bases and J by 3 bases, and 7 bases separated the two germline ends. Germline values: CDR1 SQVTM, CDR2 ANQGSEA. The CDR3 totals 11 residues. CDR3 in amino acids: CSVSGDTEAFF. For the CDR3, the DNA is TGCAGCGTTTCCGGTGACACTGAAGCTTTCTTT.

The chain has TRBV19 and TRBJ1-3, with 10 bases matching TRBD1. The CDR3 has 15 residues. CDR1 is LNHDA, CDR2 SQIVND, per germline (reference sequence). The V segment lost 5 bases and the J segment 4 bases; nucleotides outside the gene matches: 5. In DNA, the CDR3 is TGTGCCAGTAGTCCCCGACAGGGGGCCGGAAACACCATATATTTT. It encodes CASSPRQGAGNTIYF. The whole variable domain, remainder taken from reference TRBV19 and TRBJ1-3, is DGGITQSPKYLFRKEGQNVTLSCEQNLNHDAMYWYRQDPGQGLRLIYYSQIVNDFQKGDIAEGYSVSREKKESFPLTVTSAQKNPTAFYLCASSPRQGAGNTIYFGEGSWLTVV.

The V call is TRBV19, the J call TRBJ1-4, with 7 bases identical to TRBD1. The CDR3 totals 13 residues. Germline V lookup: CDR1 LNHDA, CDR2 SQIVND (reference sequence). The V and J ends lost 9 bases and 9 bases, in that order; junction bases with no gene match: 10. The CDR3 reads CASFGTEAKKLFF. As DNA, the CDR3 is TGTGCCAGCTTCGGGACAGAAGCGAAAAAACTGTTTTTT.

This clone was seen once. The chain employs TRBV4-3 and TRBJ2-2, with 8 positions matching TRBD2. The germline V gene has CDR1 LGHNA and CDR2 YSLEER. Unmatched junction bases numbered 12, after V lost 6 bases and J lost 6 bases. The CDR3 covers 16 residues. CDR3 amino acids: CASSHGLPGLAGELFF. CDR3 coding DNA: TGCGCCAGCAGTCACGGTCTGCCGGGACTAGCCGGGGAGCTGTTTTTT.

This clone was observed a few times. The junction departs from germline at one end; a sequencing error may be responsible. The rearrangement uses TRBV11-2 and TRBJ2-2, with a tentative D call TRBD1 (6 bases). The germline gives CDR1 SGHAT, CDR2 FQNNGV. The CDR3 extends over 15 amino acids. The CDR3 DNA is TGTGCGAGCAGCTTAGGACAGACGAACACCGGGGAGCTGTTTTTT. The encoded protein is CASSLGQTNTGELFF.

This chain connects TRBV10-2 to TRBJ1-1; TRBD1 is a possible D gene (6 bases). Germline loops: CDR1 WSHSY, CDR2 SAAADI. V gave up 5 bases and J gave up 6 bases, with 10 bases separating them. The CDR3 has 12 residues. The CDR3 coding sequence is TGCGCCAGCAGTTTACAGGGTGCTGAAGCTTTCTTT. It encodes CASSLQGAEAFF.

The V and J genes are TRBV5-4 and TRBJ2-3; no reliable D call. There are 14 residues in the CDR3. Trimming stripped 0 bases from V and 0 bases from J, with 5 bases between. Germline CDR1 is SGHNT and CDR2 is YYREEE (reference sequence). In DNA, the CDR3 is TGTGCCAGCAGCTTGGTGTCTAGCACAGATACGCAGTATTTT. Protein product: CASSLVSSTDTQYF.

This clone was seen a handful of times. The rearrangement joins TRBV2 to TRBJ2-2; D might be TRBD2 (5 bases). V lost 1 base, J lost 1 base, and 10 bases lay in between. The V gene's germline CDR1 is SNHLY and CDR2 FYNNEI. The CDR3 has 16 amino acids. The CDR3 DNA is TGTGCCAGCAGTGAAGTGGCAGCGGAGAACACCGGGGAGCTGTTTTTT. This gives the protein CASSEVAAENTGELFF.

The V gene is TRBV19, the J gene TRBJ2-7; 7 bases are a match to TRBD1. Germline V gene sequence: CDR1 LNHDA, CDR2 SQIVND (reference sequence). J gave up 6 bases and V 3 bases, and 11 bases lay outside the gene matches. The CDR3 consists of 15 residues. In DNA form, the CDR3 reads TGTGCCAGTAGTATTTTCGGTGGGCAGGGGGTCGAGCAGTACTTC. Protein sequence: CASSIFGGQGVEQYF.

The chain uses TRBV30 and TRBJ1-3; D is perhaps TRBD1 (5 bases). The CDR3 has 11 amino acids. The germline V and J ends were trimmed by 5 bases and 3 bases, with 5 bases remaining between them. The germline CDR1 and CDR2 sequences are GTSNPN and SVGIG (reference sequence). This CDR3 reads CAWDSGNTIYF. The CDR3 bases are TGTGCCTGGGACAGTGGAAACACCATATATTTT.

The gene calls are TRBV10-3 and TRBJ1-1, with 7 bases fitting TRBD1. The CDR3 is 15 residues long. Germline V gene sequence: CDR1 ENHRY, CDR2 SYGVKD. Trimming cost V 0 bases and J 4 bases; bases outside gene matches: 5. The CDR3 nucleotides are TGTGCCATCAGTGAGTCCCGACAGGGTTCCACTGAAGCTTTCTTT. Its protein product is CAISESRQGSTEAFF.

V is TRBV19 and J is TRBJ1-5, with D perhaps TRBD1 (5 bases). From germline, CDR1 is LNHDA and CDR2 SQIVND (reference sequence). This CDR3 spans 15 amino acids. V was trimmed by 7 bases and J by 5 bases, leaving 18 bases between them. CDR3 sequence: CASTQNGGGDQPQHF. The CDR3 nucleotides read TGTGCCAGTACCCAAAACGGGGGGGGAGATCAGCCCCAGCATTTT.

The chain recombines TRBV19 with TRBJ1-2, with 7 nucleotides matching TRBD1. Losses at the gene ends were 5 bases for V and 5 bases for J; bases not matched to a gene: 2. CDR3 size: 12 residues. Per the germline V gene, CDR1 is LNHDA and CDR2 is SQIVND (reference sequence). The CDR3 DNA follows: TGTGCCAGTAGTCCGACAGGGTATGGCTACACCTTC. This encodes CASSPTGYGYTF.

V usage is TRBV19 and J usage is TRBJ1-5; TRBD1 agrees at 9 bases. Germline-derived CDR1 and CDR2 are LNHDA and SQIVND (reference sequence). Trimming cost V 4 bases and J 7 bases; bases outside gene matches: 14. This CDR3 comprises 17 residues. Written as DNA, the CDR3 is TGTGCCAGTAGTACCATCTCGACAGGGGGGGGAGTCCAGCCCCAGCATTTT. Translated: CASSTISTGGGVQPQHF.

The chain recombines TRBV3-1 (or the pseudogene TRBV3-2) with TRBJ2-1; 7 bases agree with TRBD1. The CDR3 spans 13 residues. V lost 4 bases to trimming and J lost 5 bases; unmatched junction nucleotides: 2. Germline lookup yields CDR1 LGHDT and CDR2 YNNKEL (reference sequence). The CDR3 reads CASSRDSNNEQFF. In DNA form, the CDR3 reads TGTGCCAGCAGCCGGGACAGCAACAATGAGCAGTTCTTC.

V and J are TRBV19 and TRBJ2-1, with 8 bases fitting TRBD2. This CDR3 has 16 residues. Germline-derived CDR1 and CDR2 are LNHDA and SQIVND (reference sequence). Trimming took 6 bases from V and 3 from J; bases not matched to a gene: 10. Here the CDR3 reads CASRAGGSGNYNEQFF. Here the CDR3 DNA reads TGTGCCAGTAGGGCGGGGGGTAGCGGGAACTACAATGAGCAGTTCTTC.